This TCR beta chain was sequenced during a study of T cell responses to AZD1222 COVID-19 vaccine. Study-wide findings and caveats: Baseline serostatus was positive in only six AZD1222 recipients.

Worth noting for this clone: Its antigen is as yet unknown.

The V end was cut by 6 bases, the J end by 5 bases, with 19 bases between. The CDR3 consists of 14 residues. Germline V gene data show CDR1 as SQVTM and CDR2 as ANQGSEA. Using immunoSEQ multiplex PCR, the repertoire was profiled, and TCRdb retains in-frame clones only, with some absent. This sample has 130,000 or so clones, with 86% found just once. This TCR derives from an adult in good health. The input for sequencing was peripheral blood, taken on day 0 of AZD1222 vaccination. This chain uses TRBV29-1 with TRBJ1-1, with D tentatively TRBD1 (5 bases). The CDR3 region has the DNA TGCAGCGTCGATTACACTGGGGGGAGGACTGAAGCTTTCTTT. As protein: CSVDYTGGRTEAFF. Supplemented by reference TRBV29-1 and TRBJ1-1, the full variable domain reads SAVISQKPSRDICQRGTSLTIQCQVDSQVTMMFWYRQQPGQSLTLIATANQGSEATYESGFVIDKFPISRPNLTFSTLTVSNMSPEDSSIYLCSVDYTGGRTEAFFGQGTRLTVV.